The TCR beta chain under discussion was sequenced for a study of blood T cell repertoires in COVID-19. Original data processing: Reference gene primers were amplified, and this amplification served to estimate nucleated cell counts. Method: immunoSEQ multiplex PCR; TCRdb's copy keeps in-frame clones and lacks some. V and J calls and clone size follow that table, whereas D and trimming were derived from the DNA. The table includes almost 25,000 clones, 92% detected once. Germline assignment: CDR1 SEHNR and CDR2 FQNEAQ (reference sequence). The CDR3 consists of 16 residues. Deletions cut 5 bases from V and 4 bases from J, with 15 bases between.

The sample was peripheral blood. The source of this sequence is a man between 65 and 80 years old with active COVID-19. V usage is TRBV7-9 and J usage is TRBJ1-6; D possibly corresponds to TRBD1 (6 bases). The CDR3 DNA follows: TGTGCCAGCAGCCCCCCCCTCACAGGGTATAATTCACCCCTCCACTTT. Translation gives CASSPPLTGYNSPLHF.